Each of the 16 T cell receptor beta chains below was sequenced from the same sample in a study of T cell responses to AZD1222 COVID-19 vaccine. The table came from immunoSEQ multiplex PCR; TCRdb's copy has only in-frame clones and leaves some out. The sample records some 120,000 clones, 90% to 95% being singletons. The sequencing here drew on peripheral blood, taken on day 0 of AZD1222 vaccination. The receptors come from an adult in good health.

The chain employs TRBV10-3 and TRBJ2-2; 8 bases agree with TRBD2. The ends lost 8 bases at V and 2 bases at J; junction bases unmatched: 10. The length of the CDR3 is 16 residues. CDR1 and CDR2 from the germline V gene are ENHRY and SYGVKD. The CDR3 bases are TGTGCCATCTACGATGTGGCGGGAGGCAACACCGGGGAGCTGTTTTTT. Translating it yields CAIYDVAGGNTGELFF.

The rearrangement links TRBV7-9 to TRBJ2-1; 7 bases fit TRBD2. V dropped 4 bases and J dropped 6; count of bases not matched to a gene: 6. CDR1 is SEHNR, CDR2 FQNEAQ, per germline (reference sequence). CDR3 length: 14 amino acids. The CDR3 sequence: CASSSSGGSNEQFF. In DNA, the CDR3 is TGTGCCAGCAGCTCCTCAGGCGGGAGCAATGAGCAGTTCTTC. The full variable domain, completed using reference TRBV7-9 and TRBJ2-1, is DTGVSQNPRHKITKRGQNVTFRCDPISEHNRLYWYRQTLGQGPEFLTYFQNEAQLEKSRLLSDRFSAERPKGSFSTLEIQRTEQGDSAMYLCASSSSGGSNEQFFGPGTRLTVL.

V gene TRBV20-1 combines with J gene TRBJ2-5; no clear D. Trimming took off 3 bases at V and 5 bases at J, with 4 bases between the two ends. Germline CDR1 and CDR2: DFQATT and SNEGSKA (reference sequence). The CDR3 runs to 10 residues. Here the CDR3 DNA reads TGCAGTGCTAGGGCTGAGACCCAGTACTTC. Residues: CSARAETQYF.

This sequence joins TRBV27 and TRBJ1-4; tentatively, D is TRBD1 (5 bases). Germline-derived CDR1 and CDR2 are MNHEY and SMNVEV (reference sequence). This CDR3 region has 14 residues. With 5 bases removed from V and 4 bases from J, the gap between germline ends came to 11 bases. CDR3 bases: TGTGCCAGCAGTATTGCAAGGGGTAATGAAAAACTGTTTTTT. It codes for CASSIARGNEKLFF.

The gene calls are TRBV13 and TRBJ2-2; 15 bases agree with TRBD2. CDR1 is PRHDT and CDR2 is FYEKMQ in the germline V gene (reference sequence). J was trimmed by 3 bases and V by 6 bases; bases with no gene match: 14. The CDR3 consists of 20 residues. CDR3 in amino acids: CASSFAKRTSGRGYTGELFF. In nucleotides, the CDR3 is TGTGCCAGCAGTTTCGCCAAGAGGACTAGCGGGAGGGGATACACCGGGGAGCTGTTTTTT.

V and J are TRBV1 and TRBJ1-2. TRBV1 is deemed a pseudogene. The CDR3 is 17 amino acids. CDR3 nucleotides: TGCACCAGCAGCCAAATCCTGATTCGGGGGCAGGACTATGGCTACACCTTC. Protein product: CTSSQILIRGQDYGYTF.

This rearrangement joins TRBV30 to TRBJ2-7; 8 positions agree with TRBD2. The J segment lost 1 base and the V segment lost 2 bases, leaving 10 bases of the junction unmatched. The germline gives CDR1 GTSNPN, CDR2 SVGIG (reference sequence). The CDR3 has 16 residues. The CDR3 DNA sequence: TGTGCCTGGAGTCACCCCCGGGGGGGAAGGTCCTACGAGCAGTACTTC. As protein: CAWSHPRGGRSYEQYF.

This chain uses TRBV7-2 with TRBJ1-6; 8 bases line up with TRBD1. With V trimmed by 1 base and J by 10 bases, 6 bases remained unmatched. CDR1 and CDR2 from the germline V gene are SGHTA and FQGNSA. CDR3 length: 15 residues. The chain's CDR3 is CASSLEGDRRSPLHF. The CDR3, as DNA: TGTGCCAGCAGCTTAGAAGGGGACAGGAGGTCACCCCTCCACTTT.

CDR3 coding DNA: TGTGCCAGCAGCTCCCGACCCAACACCGGGGAGCTGTTTTTT. This gives the protein CASSSRPNTGELFF. V and J are TRBV3-1 (or the pseudogene TRBV3-2) and TRBJ2-2; D remains unclear. The CDR3 is 14 residues long. CDR1 and CDR2 (germline): LGHDT, YNNKEL (reference sequence). V lost 5 bases and J lost 2, with 9 bases in between.

J is TRBJ1-2 and V is TRBV4-2; TRBD1 is a possible D gene (5 bases). Trimming stripped 4 bases from V and 8 bases from J, with 20 bases between. This CDR3 spans 15 amino acids. The germline V gene encodes CDR1 LGHNA and CDR2 YNFKEQ. CDR3 sequence reads: CASSRSSLEGLGYTF. The CDR3, as DNA: TGTGCCAGCAGCCGTTCGTCTCTGGAGGGGCTAGGCTACACCTTC.

J is TRBJ1-2 and V is TRBV15, with unresolved D. The CDR3 has 16 residues. The V gene lost 8 bases and the J gene lost 4 bases, with 23 bases spanning the gap. The germline V gene encodes CDR1 LNHNV and CDR2 YYDKDF (reference sequence). The CDR3 here is CATLTEQGPLIYGYTF. The CDR3 nucleotides are TGTGCCACCCTGACTGAACAAGGCCCGTTGATCTATGGCTACACCTTC.

The chain links TRBV7-8 to TRBJ1-3; D is possibly TRBD1 (6 bases). Between the trimmed V and J ends, which lost 2 bases and 0 bases, there was a span of 11 bases. The CDR3 sequence is 16 residues long. Per the germline V gene, CDR1 is SGHVS and CDR2 is FQNEAQ. The CDR3 loop reads CASSLRQAGSGNTIYF. As DNA, the CDR3 is TGTGCCAGCAGCTTACGACAGGCTGGCTCTGGAAACACCATATATTTT.

The rearrangement uses TRBV2 and TRBJ2-7; D remains ambiguous. The CDR3 contains 13 residues. V was clipped by 6 bases and J by 1 base, with 10 bases between them. The germline V gene has CDR1 SNHLY and CDR2 FYNNEI. This chain's CDR3 is CASRGDLSYEQYF. The CDR3 bases are TGTGCCAGCAGGGGTGACTTGTCCTACGAGCAGTACTTC.

The rearrangement links TRBV5-4 to TRBJ1-4; no reliable D call. V lost 4 bases and J 12 bases, leaving 19 bases between the germline ends. CDR3 length: 14 amino acids. The germline gives CDR1 SGHNT, CDR2 YYREEE (reference sequence). The CDR3 is CASSQDGRLDQLFF. The CDR3 DNA reads TGTGCCAGCAGCCAGGACGGCCGACTAGATCAACTGTTTTTT.

The chain uses TRBV25-1 and TRBJ1-5; D gene unclear. Germline CDR1 and CDR2: MGHDK and SYGVNS. CDR3 length: 17 residues. Trimming left V 0 bases short and J 2 bases short, with 14 bases between. The CDR3 coding sequence is TGTGCCAGCAGTGAATATCTGGTCAGTTATGGCAATCAGCCCCAGCATTTT. Encoded protein: CASSEYLVSYGNQPQHF.

The CDR3 sequence: CASSLDIPNQPQHF. The CDR3, as DNA: TGTGCCAGCAGCTTAGATATCCCCAACCAGCCCCAGCATTTT. V and J are TRBV7-2 and TRBJ1-5; D remains ambiguous. The CDR3 length is 14 residues. From germline, CDR1 is SGHTA and CDR2 FQGNSA. Between the trimmed V and J ends, which lost 1 base and 7 bases, there was a span of 11 bases.